This TCR beta chain was obtained from a study of shared clonotypes between healthy human individuals (dated by TCRdb to 2019 to 2021). For the study in its entirety: Three men and two women, aged 18 to 49 years, made up the cohort. Blood TCR repertoires of roughly five healthy adults were deeply sequenced to estimate repertoire size and the extent of clonotype sharing between individuals. Per donor, three plates each were used for CD4 naive and CD4 memory, two for CD8 naive, and one for CD8 memory. Per donor, leukapheresis produced somewhere between about 0.9 and 9.5 billion PBMCs. To increase sequencing depth and limit assay-specific biases, different laboratories used diverse techniques to prepare libraries and sequence TCR repertoires.

Using the deep immunoSEQ assay, multiplex PCR amplified TCR CDR3 regions from genomic DNA. Genomic DNA extracted from each cell subset was distributed evenly over all wells of several immunoSEQ 96-well plates, and each plate served as one replicate. For sorted subsets, approximately 190 ng genomic DNA, equal to 30,000 to 35,000 T cell genomes, was loaded into each replicate PCR. The purified libraries were quantified using a Qubit 3.0 fluorometer, sized with a Bioanalyzer 2100, and then quantified again using the KAPA Library Quantification kit. Every immunoSEQ 96-well plate was sequenced on a dedicated single-read 150-cycle Illumina NextSeq 550 flow cell. Turning to the authors' computational methods: Because only junctional sequences without quality scores were contained in the immunoSEQ output, filtering matching that applied to full-length reads could not be performed. To assign V/J genes and CDR3, sequences were annotated using PyIR, a Python wrapper for IgBLAST v1.9, with IMGT germline references. Reads were removed for weak V/J assignments (E-value above 1e-6), missing CDR3, stop codons, out-of-frame junctions, or ambiguous translated residues. V3J clonotypes were defined as sequences sharing an identical inferred V gene, J gene, and CDR3 amino acid sequence. To compute the percentage overlap between repertoires, the number of shared unique clonotypes was divided by the size of the smaller repertoire. Three approaches were used to assess repertoire richness: RTK rarefaction, the Chao1 estimator, and Recon v2.1 estimates of unobserved clonotypes. OLGA was used to compute generation probabilities for all TCRbeta clonotypes that the gDNA method yielded from a handful of donors. In TCRdb, the immuneACCESS table is reduced to in-frame sequences with V and J assigned. These tables do not hold every clone; where another copy was compared, an unresolved V gene accounts for under half, and the others remain unexplained. V, J and clone size are taken as reported in that table, and D and trimming were inferred from the DNA itself. The sample table holds 550,000 to 750,000 clones, of which around 95% were seen once. 0.095% to 0.12% of the sample goes to the ten largest clones.

In the case of this clone: Its antigen remains undetermined. The sample holds no much larger clone one base away, and base qualities are not on file.

Summary of the overall study and its limitations: Larger estimated clonotype richness was generally found for naive subsets than for memory subsets. Sharing across a few donors was observed for roughly 5% of naive CD4, less than 4% of naive CD8, 2% to 2.5% of memory CD4, and roughly 0.4% of memory CD8 clonotypes. Even with the large sequencing depth, rarefaction of the sorted-subset datasets indicated that sequencing was incomplete. Sampling was restricted to blood, and TCR repertoires in tissues likely differ from the TCR repertoires found in blood. Because the study included only a small number of donors, the genetic and exposure-history diversity represented was limited. Pairwise subsampling indicated that sequencing depth was expected to affect the degree of clonotype sharing among donors. Higher generation probabilities were observed for clonotypes shared by all four sorted-subset donors than for non-shared clonotypes.

CD8 naive samples were obtained by positive selection for CCR7 among CD45RO-negative cells, yielding a CD45RA+CCR7+ population from which TemRA cells were excluded. The donors were healthy, HIV-negative adults who had no recently reported acute infections or vaccinations. Every donor was a Caucasian adult residing in Nashville, Tennessee, USA. Blood was collected by leukapheresis, and PBMCs were isolated by Ficoll-Histopaque density gradient centrifugation and then cryopreserved in liquid nitrogen vapor phase. Analytical flow cytometry was used to check the purity and quantity of every magnetically sorted T cell population. Genomic DNA was isolated from each sorted fraction and quantified by UV absorbance on a Nanodrop 2000c. The specimen sequenced was naive CD8+ T cells sorted from blood. The meaning of the sample's cell subset or site label: CD45RA+CCR7+. The origin of this receptor is a woman aged 25-40 years in good health.

The bases are TGTGCCAGCAGTTTATGGGCAGATTACAATGAGCAGTTCTTC. Protein translation: CASSLWADYNEQFF. Here the chain combines TRBV27 and TRBJ2-1; the D gene assignment is ambiguous. The germline V gene (reference sequence) gives CDR1 as MNHEY and CDR2 as SMNVEV. The CDR3 covers 14 residues, taking in both the cysteine and the phenylalanine. Only the CDR3 portion is preserved as DNA: 42 bases, with reading frame beginning at the first base. The V end loses 1 base and the J end loses 4 bases, and a stretch of 8 bases separates them.